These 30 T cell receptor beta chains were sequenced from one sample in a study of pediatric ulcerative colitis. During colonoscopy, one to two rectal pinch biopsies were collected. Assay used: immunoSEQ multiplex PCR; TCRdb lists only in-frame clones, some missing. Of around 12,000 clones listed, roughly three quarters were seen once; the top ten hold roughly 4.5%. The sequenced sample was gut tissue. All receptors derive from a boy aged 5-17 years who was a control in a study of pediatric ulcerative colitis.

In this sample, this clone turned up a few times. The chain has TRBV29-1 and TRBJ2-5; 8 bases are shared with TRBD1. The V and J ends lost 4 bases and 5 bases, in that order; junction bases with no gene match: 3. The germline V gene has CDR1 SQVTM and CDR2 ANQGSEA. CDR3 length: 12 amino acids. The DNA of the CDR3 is TGCAGCGTTGGGGACAGGCCGGAGACCCAGTACTTC. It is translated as CSVGDRPETQYF. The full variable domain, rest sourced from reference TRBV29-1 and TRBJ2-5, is SAVISQKPSRDICQRGTSLTIQCQVDSQVTMMFWYRQQPGQSLTLIATANQGSEATYESGFVIDKFPISRPNLTFSTLTVSNMSPEDSSIYLCSVGDRPETQYFGPGTRLLVL.

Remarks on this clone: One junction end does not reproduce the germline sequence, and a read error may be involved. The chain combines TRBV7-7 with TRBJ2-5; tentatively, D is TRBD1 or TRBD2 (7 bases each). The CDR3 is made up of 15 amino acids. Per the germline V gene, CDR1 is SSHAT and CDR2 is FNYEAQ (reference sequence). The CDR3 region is CASSVIQGRVETQYF. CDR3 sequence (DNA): TGTGCTAGCAGCGTAATACAGGGGAGGGTAGAGACCCAGTACTTC.

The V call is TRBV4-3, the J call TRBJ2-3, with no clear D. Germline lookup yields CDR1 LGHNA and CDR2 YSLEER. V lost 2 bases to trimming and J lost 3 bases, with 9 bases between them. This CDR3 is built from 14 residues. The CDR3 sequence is CASSQWQNTDTQYF. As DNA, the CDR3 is TGCGCCAGCAGCCAATGGCAGAATACAGATACGCAGTATTTT.

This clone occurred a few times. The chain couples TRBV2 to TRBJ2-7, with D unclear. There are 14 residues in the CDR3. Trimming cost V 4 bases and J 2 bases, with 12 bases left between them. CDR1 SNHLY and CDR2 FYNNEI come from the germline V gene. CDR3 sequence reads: CASSGQSFPYEQYF. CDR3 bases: TGTGCCAGCAGTGGTCAGAGCTTCCCCTACGAGCAGTACTTC. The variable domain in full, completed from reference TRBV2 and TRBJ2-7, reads EPEVTQTPSHQVTQMGQEVILRCVPISNHLYFYWYRQILGQKVEFLVSFYNNEISEKSEIFDDQFSVERPDGSNFTLKIRSTKLEDSAMYFCASSGQSFPYEQYFGPGTRLTVT.

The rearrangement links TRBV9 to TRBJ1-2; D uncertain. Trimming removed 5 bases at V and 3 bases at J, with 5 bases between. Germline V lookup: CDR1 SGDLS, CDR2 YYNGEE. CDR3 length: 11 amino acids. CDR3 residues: CASRDDYGYTF. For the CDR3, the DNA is TGTGCCAGCAGGGATGACTATGGCTACACCTTC.

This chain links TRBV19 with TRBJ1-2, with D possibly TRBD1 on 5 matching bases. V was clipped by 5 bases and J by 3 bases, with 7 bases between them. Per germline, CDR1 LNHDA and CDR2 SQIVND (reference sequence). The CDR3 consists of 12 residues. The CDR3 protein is CASSPGYYGYTF. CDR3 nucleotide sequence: TGTGCCAGTAGTCCAGGGTACTATGGCTACACCTTC.

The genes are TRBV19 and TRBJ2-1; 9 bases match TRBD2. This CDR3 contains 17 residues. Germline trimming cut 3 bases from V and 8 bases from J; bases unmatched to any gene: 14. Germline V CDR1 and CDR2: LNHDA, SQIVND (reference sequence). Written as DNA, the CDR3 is TGTGCCAGTAGTATTGGCCTAGCGGGGCTTTGGGTGCATGAGCAGTTCTTC. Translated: CASSIGLAGLWVHEQFF. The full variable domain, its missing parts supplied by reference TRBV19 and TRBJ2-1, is DGGITQSPKYLFRKEGQNVTLSCEQNLNHDAMYWYRQDPGQGLRLIYYSQIVNDFQKGDIAEGYSVSREKKESFPLTVTSAQKNPTAFYLCASSIGLAGLWVHEQFFGPGTRLTVL.

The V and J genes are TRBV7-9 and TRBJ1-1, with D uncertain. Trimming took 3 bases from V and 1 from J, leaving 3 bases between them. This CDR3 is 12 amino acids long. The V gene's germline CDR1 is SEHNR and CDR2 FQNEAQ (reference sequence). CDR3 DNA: TGTGCCAGCAGCTTCGGGAACACTGAAGCTTTCTTT. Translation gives CASSFGNTEAFF.

The CDR3 spells CASSPAGRDTEAFF. In nucleotides, the CDR3 is TGTGCCAGCTCACCAGCCGGGAGGGACACTGAAGCTTTCTTT. V gene TRBV18 combines with J gene TRBJ1-1; D unresolved. This CDR3 comprises 14 residues. The germline CDR1 and CDR2 sequences are KGHSH and LQKENI. Trimming stripped 2 bases from V and 3 bases from J, with 10 bases between.

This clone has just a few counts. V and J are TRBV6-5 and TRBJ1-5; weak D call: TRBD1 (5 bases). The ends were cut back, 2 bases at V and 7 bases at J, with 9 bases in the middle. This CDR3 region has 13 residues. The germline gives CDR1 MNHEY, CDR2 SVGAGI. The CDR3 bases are TGTGCCAGCAGTTACCGGGGGGACCAGCCCCAGCATTTT. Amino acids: CASSYRGDQPQHF.

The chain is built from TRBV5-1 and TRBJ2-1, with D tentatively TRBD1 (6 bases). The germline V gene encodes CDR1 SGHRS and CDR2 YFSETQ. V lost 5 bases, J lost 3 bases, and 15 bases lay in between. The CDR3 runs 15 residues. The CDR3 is CASRRQENSYNEQFF. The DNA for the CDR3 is TGCGCCAGCAGGCGACAGGAAAACAGCTACAATGAGCAGTTCTTC.

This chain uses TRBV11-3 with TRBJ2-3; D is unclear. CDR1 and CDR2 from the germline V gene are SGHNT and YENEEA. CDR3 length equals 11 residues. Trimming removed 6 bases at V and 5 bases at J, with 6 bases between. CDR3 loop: CASRFGDTQYF. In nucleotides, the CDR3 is TGTGCCAGCAGGTTCGGAGATACGCAGTATTTT. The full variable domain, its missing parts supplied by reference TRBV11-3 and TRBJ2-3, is EAGVVQSPRYKIIEKKQPVAFWCNPISGHNTLYWYLQNLGQGPELLIRYENEEAVDDSQLPKDRFSAERLKGVDSTLKIQPAELGDSAVYLCASRFGDTQYFGPGTRLTVL.

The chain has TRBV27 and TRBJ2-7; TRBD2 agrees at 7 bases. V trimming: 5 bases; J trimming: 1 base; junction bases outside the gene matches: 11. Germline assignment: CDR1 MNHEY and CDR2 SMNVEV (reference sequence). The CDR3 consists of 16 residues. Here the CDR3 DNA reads TGTGCCAGCAGTCCCCGAGGGGCGGGAGAGTCCTACGAGCAGTACGTC. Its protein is CASSPRGAGESYEQYV.

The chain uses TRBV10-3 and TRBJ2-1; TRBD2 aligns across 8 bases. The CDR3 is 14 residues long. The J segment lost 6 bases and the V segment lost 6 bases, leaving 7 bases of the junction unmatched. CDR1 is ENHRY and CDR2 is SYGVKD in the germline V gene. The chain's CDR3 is CAIRSGLEANEQFF. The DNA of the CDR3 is TGTGCCATCAGATCGGGACTAGAGGCCAATGAGCAGTTCTTC.

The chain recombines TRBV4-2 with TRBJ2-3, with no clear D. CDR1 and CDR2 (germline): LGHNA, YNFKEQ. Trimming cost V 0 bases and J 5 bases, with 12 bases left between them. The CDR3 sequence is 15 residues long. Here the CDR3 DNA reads TGTGCCAGCAGCCAAGAGGTGGGGTTGGGAGATACGCAGTATTTT. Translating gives CASSQEVGLGDTQYF.

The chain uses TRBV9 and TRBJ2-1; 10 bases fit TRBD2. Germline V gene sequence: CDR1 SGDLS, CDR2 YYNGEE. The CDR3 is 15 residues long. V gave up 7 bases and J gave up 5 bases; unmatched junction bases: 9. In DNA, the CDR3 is TGTGCCAGCTCGAGGCTAGCGGGAGCGGACAATGAGCAGTTCTTC. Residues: CASSRLAGADNEQFF.

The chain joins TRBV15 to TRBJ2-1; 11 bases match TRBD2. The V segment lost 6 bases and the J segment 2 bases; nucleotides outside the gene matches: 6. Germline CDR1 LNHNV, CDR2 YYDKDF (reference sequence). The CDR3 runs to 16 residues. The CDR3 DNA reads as TGTGCCACCAGGGATTCTAGCGGGAGGACCTACAATGAGCAGTTCTTC. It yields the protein CATRDSSGRTYNEQFF.

The CDR3 is CASSRDTNYGYTF. In nucleotides, the CDR3 is TGTGCCAGCAGCCGAGACACGAACTATGGCTACACCTTC. The chain combines TRBV7-8 with TRBJ1-2; D call uncertain. Per germline, CDR1 SGHVS and CDR2 FQNEAQ. V was shortened by 5 bases and J by 2 bases, with 9 bases between the two germline ends. The CDR3 runs 13 residues.

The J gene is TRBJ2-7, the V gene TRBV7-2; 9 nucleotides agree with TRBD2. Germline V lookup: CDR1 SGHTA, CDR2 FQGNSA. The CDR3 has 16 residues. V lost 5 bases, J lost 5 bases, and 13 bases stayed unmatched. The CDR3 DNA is TGTGCCAGCAGCCCAGACTGGCGGGAGGGCCGAAACGAGCAGTACTTC. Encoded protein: CASSPDWREGRNEQYF.

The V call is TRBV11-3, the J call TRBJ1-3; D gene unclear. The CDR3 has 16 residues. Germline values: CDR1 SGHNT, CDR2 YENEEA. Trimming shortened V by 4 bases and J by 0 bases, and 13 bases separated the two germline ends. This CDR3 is CASSSDGLVSGNTIYF. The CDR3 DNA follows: TGTGCCAGCAGCTCGGACGGCCTAGTCTCTGGAAACACCATATATTTT.

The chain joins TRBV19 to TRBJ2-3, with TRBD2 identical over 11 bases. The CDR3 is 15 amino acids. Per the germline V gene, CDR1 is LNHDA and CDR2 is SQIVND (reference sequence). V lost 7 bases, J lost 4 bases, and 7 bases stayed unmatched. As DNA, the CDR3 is TGTGCCAGTACCCCGACTAGCGGGAACTCAGATACGCAGTATTTT. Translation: CASTPTSGNSDTQYF.

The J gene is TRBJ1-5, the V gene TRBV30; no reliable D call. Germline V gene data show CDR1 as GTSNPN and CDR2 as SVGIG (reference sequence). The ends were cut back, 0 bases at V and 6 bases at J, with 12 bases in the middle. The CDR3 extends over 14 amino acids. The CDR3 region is CAWSVDFSTQPQHF. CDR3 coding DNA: TGTGCCTGGAGTGTCGACTTCAGTACTCAGCCCCAGCATTTT.

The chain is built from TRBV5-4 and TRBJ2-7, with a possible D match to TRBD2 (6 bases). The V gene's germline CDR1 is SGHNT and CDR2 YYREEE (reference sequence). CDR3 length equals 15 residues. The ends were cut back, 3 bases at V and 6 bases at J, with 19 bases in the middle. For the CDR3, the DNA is TGTGCCAGCAGCTCGCTGACTAGTGGCACGGTCGAGCAGTACTTC. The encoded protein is CASSSLTSGTVEQYF.

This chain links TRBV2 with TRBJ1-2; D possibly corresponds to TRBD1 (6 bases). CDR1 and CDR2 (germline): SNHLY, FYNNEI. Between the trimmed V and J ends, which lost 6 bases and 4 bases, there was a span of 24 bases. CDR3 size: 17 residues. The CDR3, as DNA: TGTGCCAGCAGCAAAACACTTCAAGGACAGCTCATCTATGGCTACACCTTC. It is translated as CASSKTLQGQLIYGYTF.

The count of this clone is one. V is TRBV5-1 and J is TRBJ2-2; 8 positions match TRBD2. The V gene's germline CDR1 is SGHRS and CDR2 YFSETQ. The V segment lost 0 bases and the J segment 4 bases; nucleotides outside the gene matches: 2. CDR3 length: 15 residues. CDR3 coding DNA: TGCGCCAGCAGCTTGGCCGCGGGAGGCACCGGGGAGCTGTTTTTT. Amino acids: CASSLAAGGTGELFF.

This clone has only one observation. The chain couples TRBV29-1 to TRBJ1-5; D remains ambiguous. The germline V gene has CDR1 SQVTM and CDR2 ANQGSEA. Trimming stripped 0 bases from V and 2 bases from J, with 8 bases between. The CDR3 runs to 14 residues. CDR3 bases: TGCAGCGTTGAAGAGTCGGGTGGCAATCAGCCCCAGCATTTT. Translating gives CSVEESGGNQPQHF. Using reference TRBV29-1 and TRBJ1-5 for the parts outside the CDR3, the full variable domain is SAVISQKPSRDICQRGTSLTIQCQVDSQVTMMFWYRQQPGQSLTLIATANQGSEATYESGFVIDKFPISRPNLTFSTLTVSNMSPEDSSIYLCSVEESGGNQPQHFGDGTRLSIL.

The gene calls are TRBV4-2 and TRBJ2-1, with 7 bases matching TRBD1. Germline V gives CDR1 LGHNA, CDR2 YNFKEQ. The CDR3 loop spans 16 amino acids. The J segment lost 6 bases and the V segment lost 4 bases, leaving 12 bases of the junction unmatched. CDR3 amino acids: CASSLGQPLAPNEQFF. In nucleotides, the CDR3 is TGTGCCAGCAGCCTGGGACAGCCCCTCGCGCCCAATGAGCAGTTCTTC.

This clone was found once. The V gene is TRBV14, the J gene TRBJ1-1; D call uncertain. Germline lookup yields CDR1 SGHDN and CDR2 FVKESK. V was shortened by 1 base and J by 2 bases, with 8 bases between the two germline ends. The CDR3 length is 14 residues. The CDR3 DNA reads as TGTGCCAGCAGCCAAGTAACCGGAAACACTGAAGCTTTCTTT. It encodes CASSQVTGNTEAFF. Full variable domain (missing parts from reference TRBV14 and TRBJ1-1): EAGVTQFPSHSVIEKGQTVTLRCDPISGHDNLYWYRRVMGKEIKFLLHFVKESKQDESGMPNNRFLAERTGGTYSTLKVQPAELEDSGVYFCASSQVTGNTEAFFGQGTRLTVV.

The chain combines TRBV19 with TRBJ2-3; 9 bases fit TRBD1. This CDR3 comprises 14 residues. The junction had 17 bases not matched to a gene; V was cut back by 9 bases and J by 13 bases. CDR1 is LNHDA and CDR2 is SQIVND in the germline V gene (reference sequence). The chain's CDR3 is CASADRTGEAQEYF. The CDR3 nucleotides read TGTGCCAGCGCGGACCGGACAGGGGAGGCCCAGGAGTATTTT.

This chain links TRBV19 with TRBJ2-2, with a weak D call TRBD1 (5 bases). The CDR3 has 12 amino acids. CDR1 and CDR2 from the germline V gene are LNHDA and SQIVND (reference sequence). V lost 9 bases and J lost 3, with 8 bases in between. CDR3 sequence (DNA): TGTGCCAGCACCAGGGACACCGGGGAGCTGTTTTTT. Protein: CASTRDTGELFF.